This T cell receptor (beta chain) is from a study of OX40 agonist ivuxolimab in advanced cancers. Study-level background: Ivuxolimab, which targeted the costimulatory receptor OX40 (CD134), was an agonistic, fully human IgG2 monoclonal antibody. Intravenous ivuxolimab was administered to patients every 2 weeks at six dose levels: 0.01, 0.1, 0.3, 1.5, 3 and 10 mg/kg. Partial responses occurred in three dose-escalation patients, of whom one had hepatocellular carcinoma and two had cutaneous melanoma. The paper reports the monotherapy dose-escalation portion (N of about 47 patients) of the phase I ivuxolimab trial. A male proportion of roughly 80% and a mean age of approximately 58 years, ranging from 23 to 79, were recorded for the dose-escalation cohort. Of the approximately 50 dose-escalation patients, hepatocellular carcinoma was present in about 19, melanoma in around 15, renal cell carcinoma in 9 and head and neck cancer in 9. The point of sequencing TCRbeta in the periphery was to test whether ivuxolimab changed TCR sequence diversity and drove clonal T-cell expansion. Prior anti-PD-1, anti-PD-L1 or anti-CTLA-4 therapy was permitted, and checkpoint inhibitors had been received by roughly 40% of dose-escalation patients. Broader findings and caveats from the paper: In the 0.1-3.0 mg/kg groups, partial responders were among the patients with the lowest normalized peripheral clonal expansion, particularly in CD8+ T cells. After ivuxolimab, CD8+ T cells had more expanded clones than CD4+ T cells on average. At doses of 0.1 to 3.0 mg/kg, clonal expansion of both CD4+ and CD8+ T cells in blood was seen between baseline and week 6. Antigen specificity was not determined for the clonally expanded peripheral T cells. Low levels of normalized T-cell clonal expansion were also seen in some nonresponding patients.

Cut back by 5 bases and 6 bases, the V and J ends lie 19 bases apart. The CDR3 has 15 amino acids, counting the end cysteine and phenylalanine. The retained sequence is limited to the CDR3, 45 bases, with the frame set at the first base. From the germline V gene, CDR1 is SQVTM and CDR2 is ANQGSEA. Genomic DNA was extracted from sorted cells for sequencing of the TCRbeta CDR3 region. The immunoSEQ Assay was used to sequence the TCRbeta CDR3 regions. The table was pulled from immuneACCESS by TCRdb, which kept in-frame rearrangements only. Such tables lose some clones; where checked, under half of the loss comes from unresolved V genes, and the rest has no known cause. A total of 90,000 to 150,000 clones appear in this sample, around 87% of them only once. Of the sample, about 0.55% falls within the top ten clones. Details on this clone: Its antigen remains undetermined. No much larger clone exists at a distance of one base, and base qualities are not known.

Patients with autoimmune disease history or receiving systemic immunosuppression were excluded from the trial. Peripheral blood for TCR sequencing was drawn from every dose cohort at baseline, at cycle 4 day 1 and at cycle 7 day 1. Samples were obtained from an open-label, multicenter, first-in-human phase I dose-escalation trial of ivuxolimab. The trial enrolled adults with locally advanced or metastatic head and neck squamous cell, hepatocellular, melanoma or renal cell carcinoma. Before TCR sequencing, CD4+ and CD8+ T cells were separately sorted from peripheral blood. The sequence links TRBV29-1 to TRBJ2-2; the D gene identity is not certain. This receptor was obtained from an adult with an advanced solid tumor such as melanoma, head and neck, liver or kidney cancer. The input for sequencing was CD4+ or CD8+ T cells sorted from blood, taken in a trial of the OX40 agonist ivuxolimab. CDR3 reads: CSVLTIGNPSGELFF. The base sequence is TGCAGCGTTCTGACCATAGGAAATCCGTCCGGGGAGCTGTTTTTT.